The rows below give T cell receptor beta chains drawn from one sample of a study of shared clonotypes between healthy human individuals. Sequenced by immunoSEQ multiplex PCR; TCRdb stores in-frame clones only, minus some. The sample records 2 million to 2.5 million clones, about 94% being singletons. Sequencing was performed on naive CD4+ T cells sorted from blood. The receptors originated from a man between 18 and 35 years old in good health. Each CDR3 is given without its conserved first and last residue.

j_call | v_call | cdr3_aa
TRBJ2-2 | TRBV28 | ASRRNTGELF
TRBJ1-1 | TRBV5-4 | ASSPPGTGNTEAF
TRBJ1-2 | TRBV11-2 | ASSRTGNYGYT
TRBJ1-2 | TRBV9 | ASTSGAAYGYT
TRBJ2-1 | TRBV5-1 | ASGSGGAGNEQF
TRBJ1-4 | TRBV10-3 | AISSGQTTNEKLF
TRBJ2-7 | TRBV7-9 | ASSLGWGREQY
TRBJ2-7 | TRBV18 | ASSPLGTGSYEQY
TRBJ1-1 | TRBV28 | ASSSSGTMDTEAF
TRBJ2-7 | TRBV7-9 | ASSLQSTYEQY
TRBJ2-2 | TRBV30 | AWRPPWGGAGGELF
TRBJ2-4 | TRBV28 | ASSMLAGGLAKNIQY
TRBJ2-7 | TRBV27 | ASSLSRAGGYEQY
TRBJ2-4 | TRBV6-6 | ASSYKGGGPGIQY
TRBJ2-2 | TRBV28 | ASSLPGNTGELF
TRBJ2-7 | TRBV7-9 | ASSLRFSYEQY
TRBJ2-7 | TRBV2 | ASGTYYEQY
TRBJ1-2 | TRBV11-1 | ASSQAQNRYT
TRBJ1-3 | TRBV30 | AWSGGNTIY
TRBJ2-3 | TRBV6-5 | ASSYKSSSTDTQY
TRBJ1-5 | TRBV2 | ASSARTRPARPSNQPQH
TRBJ2-5 | TRBV6-5 | ASSSPTSSGGTQY
TRBJ2-7 | TRBV5-1 | ASSLGGSVLYEQY
TRBJ2-5 | TRBV11-2 | ASSHSPGWAGLQETQY
TRBJ2-3 | TRBV6-1 | ASSDRPSGPSTDTQY
TRBJ2-1 | TRBV2 | ASSPDWGNEQF
TRBJ1-3 | TRBV10-3 | AISVKREGNTIY
TRBJ2-2 | TRBV4-3 | ASSQDSRGNTGELF
TRBJ1-2 | TRBV6-1 | ASSEGLVGGYYGYT
TRBJ2-4 | TRBV20-1 | SAYVENIQY
TRBJ2-7 | TRBV6-5 | ASSRNTKYEQY
TRBJ1-1 | TRBV7-9 | ASSLAFVVGRPEAF
TRBJ1-1 | TRBV6-5 | AVRPSSTEAF
TRBJ1-1 | TRBV20-1 | SARRGGEAF
TRBJ2-7 | TRBV7-9 | ASSPRSREGGEQY
TRBJ1-2 | TRBV7-9 | ASSPLAGDVNYGYT
TRBJ2-2 | TRBV2 | ASSLAGGGTGELF
TRBJ1-6 | TRBV30 | AWTAGGVGSPLH
TRBJ1-6 | TRBV19 | ASNSRADNSPLH
TRBJ1-2 | TRBV7-2 | ASSLGPGSNYGYT
TRBJ2-1 | TRBV5-4 | ASSPLSGNEQF
TRBJ1-5 | TRBV15 | ATSRGQGGGNQPQH
TRBJ1-3 | TRBV10-3 | AIKESGNGNTIY
TRBJ1-1 | TRBV10-3 | AISVRGTNTEAF
TRBJ1-2 | TRBV7-2 | ASSLPLTAPPYGYT
TRBJ1-4 | TRBV7-2 | ASSLDGTRNEKLF
TRBJ2-7 | TRBV7-9 | ASSLVAWGNSPYYEQY
TRBJ2-7 | TRBV9 | ASSASGTGLYEQY
TRBJ2-7 | TRBV23-1 | ASKMGRDEQY
TRBJ1-6 | TRBV30 | AWSGQGGNSPLH
TRBJ2-3 | TRBV5-6 | ASSPSRATDTQY